This T cell receptor beta chain was documented in a study of blood T cell repertoires in COVID-19. Profiled with immunoSEQ multiplex PCR; TCRdb holds only in-frame clones, not every one. The sample comprises about 200,000 clones, just under 90% of which are singletons, and 1.2% rests with the top ten. The V end lost 3 bases, the J end lost 7 bases, and 6 bases lay between the germline ends. CDR1 is SGHNT and CDR2 is YENEEA in the germline V gene. This CDR3 comprises 12 residues. This clone was seen once. Material: PBMCs or T cells enriched from blood (not recorded which). This sequence originates from a young man who had recovered from COVID-19. V and J are TRBV11-3 and TRBJ2-2; a possible D gene is TRBD2 (6 bases). CDR3 residues: CASSFGSGELFF. The CDR3 nucleotides are TGTGCCAGCAGCTTCGGGAGCGGGGAGCTGTTTTTT. Together with reference TRBV11-3 and TRBJ2-2, the CDR3 gives the full variable domain: EAGVVQSPRYKIIEKKQPVAFWCNPISGHNTLYWYLQNLGQGPELLIRYENEEAVDDSQLPKDRFSAERLKGVDSTLKIQPAELGDSAVYLCASSFGSGELFFGEGSRLTVL.